Listed here are 19 T cell receptor beta chains from one sample, sequenced in a study of cytomegalovirus exposure and HLA in healthy donors. Researchers ran the PCR with 60 Vbeta and 13 Jbeta primers. Sequencing was performed with immunoSEQ multiplex PCR; in TCRdb, only in-frame clones are kept and a portion is missing. Among 200,000 to 250,000 clones listed, approximately 79% were seen once. The source material was PBMCs. These receptors came from a man aged 50-59 years in good health and CMV-seronegative.

The V gene is TRBV19, the J gene TRBJ2-2; maybe TRBD2 (6 bases). V lost 5 bases and J 6 bases, leaving 10 bases between the germline ends. CDR1 is LNHDA and CDR2 is SQIVND in the germline V gene (reference sequence). The CDR3 runs to 13 residues. The CDR3 loop reads CASSPPGAGELFF. The CDR3 DNA sequence: TGTGCCAGTAGTCCCCCGGGAGCCGGGGAGCTGTTTTTT.

The chain carries TRBV5-4 and TRBJ2-3; 14 bases are a match to TRBD2. From germline, CDR1 is SGHNT and CDR2 YYREEE (reference sequence). The CDR3 totals 14 residues. Losses at the gene ends were 3 bases for V and 13 bases for J; bases not matched to a gene: 7. The CDR3 is CASSWGLAGEGEYF. The CDR3 coding sequence is TGTGCCAGCAGCTGGGGACTAGCGGGAGAGGGGGAGTATTTT.

J is TRBJ2-7 and V is TRBV19; D might be TRBD1 (5 bases). This CDR3 region has 14 residues. V was trimmed by 5 bases and J by 0 bases, leaving 11 bases between them. Germline CDR1 and CDR2: LNHDA and SQIVND (reference sequence). As DNA, the CDR3 is TGTGCCAGTAGTCGACAGAAGAGCTCCTACGAGCAGTACTTC. Amino acids: CASSRQKSSYEQYF. The full variable domain, in which reference TRBV19 and TRBJ2-7 provide the parts outside the CDR3, is DGGITQSPKYLFRKEGQNVTLSCEQNLNHDAMYWYRQDPGQGLRLIYYSQIVNDFQKGDIAEGYSVSREKKESFPLTVTSAQKNPTAFYLCASSRQKSSYEQYFGPGTRLTVT.

This clone appeared a few times. The chain employs TRBV7-3 and TRBJ1-1; D gene unclear. V lost 1 base and J lost 0, with 21 bases in between. Germline loops: CDR1 SGHTA, CDR2 FQGTGA. The CDR3 spans 19 residues. As DNA, the CDR3 is TGTGCCAGCAGCTTAAGACCAACGACGACGGGAGAGTTGAACACTGAAGCTTTCTTT. Translation: CASSLRPTTTGELNTEAFF.

The rearrangement joins TRBV2 to TRBJ2-3, with D hard to call. The CDR3 covers 14 residues. V was cut by 2 bases and J by 0 bases, with 6 bases left in between. The germline V gene encodes CDR1 SNHLY and CDR2 FYNNEI. The CDR3 bases are TGTGCCAGCAGTGAATCGAGGAGCACAGATACGCAGTATTTT. This sequence encodes CASSESRSTDTQYF.

V is TRBV28 and J is TRBJ2-7, with 7 positions matching TRBD1. The CDR3 extends over 13 amino acids. The junction had 8 bases not matched to a gene; V was cut back by 7 bases and J by 5 bases. Per germline, CDR1 MDHEN and CDR2 SYDVKM. The CDR3 DNA follows: TGTGCCAGCAATACCATCGGACAGGACGAGCAGTACTTC. Encoded protein: CASNTIGQDEQYF.

The chain recombines TRBV5-1 with TRBJ2-1, with 10 bases identical to TRBD2. Germline V gene sequence: CDR1 SGHRS, CDR2 YFSETQ. With V trimmed by 4 bases and J by 3 bases, 10 bases remained unmatched. The CDR3 contains 17 residues. CDR3 bases: TGCGCCAGCAGCCCCCTTAGCGGGAGGAGGGTCTACAATGAGCAGTTCTTC. It codes for CASSPLSGRRVYNEQFF.

This clone has just a few counts. The V call is TRBV19, the J call TRBJ2-1, with TRBD2 matching 7 bases. Germline V gives CDR1 LNHDA, CDR2 SQIVND (reference sequence). With V trimmed by 1 base and J by 2 bases, 2 bases remained unmatched. This CDR3 has 15 amino acids. The CDR3 region has the DNA TGTGCCAGTAGTATAGGTCTAGCGGCCTACAATGAGCAGTTCTTC. It specifies CASSIGLAAYNEQFF.

This clone appeared a few times. V usage is TRBV7-2 and J usage is TRBJ2-1, with TRBD1 identical over 10 bases. J was trimmed by 2 bases and V by 1 base; bases with no gene match: 2. The germline gives CDR1 SGHTA, CDR2 FQGNSA. The length of the CDR3 is 16 residues. The CDR3 spells CASSLVGTGAYNEQFF. CDR3 DNA: TGTGCCAGCAGCTTAGTTGGGACAGGGGCCTACAATGAGCAGTTCTTC.

The rearrangement links TRBV19 to TRBJ1-4; TRBD1 aligns across 8 bases. Trimming cost V 3 bases and J 6 bases; bases outside gene matches: 3. The germline gives CDR1 LNHDA, CDR2 SQIVND (reference sequence). CDR3 size: 14 residues. CDR3 region: CASSIGQGYEKLFF. CDR3 nucleotide sequence: TGTGCCAGTAGTATCGGACAGGGTTATGAAAAACTGTTTTTT. Using reference TRBV19 and TRBJ1-4 for the parts outside the CDR3, the full variable domain is DGGITQSPKYLFRKEGQNVTLSCEQNLNHDAMYWYRQDPGQGLRLIYYSQIVNDFQKGDIAEGYSVSREKKESFPLTVTSAQKNPTAFYLCASSIGQGYEKLFFGSGTQLSVL.

V and J are TRBV7-9 and TRBJ2-7; D gene unclear. Trimming took 3 bases from V and 2 from J, leaving 11 bases between them. The CDR3 loop spans 14 amino acids. CDR1 SEHNR and CDR2 FQNEAQ come from the germline V gene (reference sequence). The CDR3 region is CASSFSTVTYEQYF. The CDR3 nucleotides are TGTGCCAGCAGCTTCTCAACAGTCACCTACGAGCAGTACTTC. The full variable domain, completed using reference TRBV7-9 and TRBJ2-7, is DTGVSQNPRHKITKRGQNVTFRCDPISEHNRLYWYRQTLGQGPEFLTYFQNEAQLEKSRLLSDRFSAERPKGSFSTLEIQRTEQGDSAMYLCASSFSTVTYEQYFGPGTRLTVT.

The chain employs TRBV6-6 and TRBJ2-5; the D gene is possibly TRBD2 (7 bases). Trimming cost V 2 bases and J 3 bases, with 16 bases left between them. The CDR3 totals 16 residues. Germline V lookup: CDR1 MNHNY, CDR2 SVGAGI (reference sequence). CDR3 in DNA: TGTGCCAGCAGTTACGCCCGTGGGAGGGGGGAAGAGACCCAGTACTTC. As protein: CASSYARGRGEETQYF.

CDR3 residues: CASRTGFNYGYTF. Written as DNA, the CDR3 is TGTGCCAGCAGGACAGGGTTTAACTATGGCTACACCTTC. The rearrangement links TRBV6-5 to TRBJ1-2; TRBD1 aligns across 7 bases. This CDR3 comprises 13 residues. Losses at the gene ends were 6 bases for V and 1 base for J; bases not matched to a gene: 2. Germline-derived CDR1 and CDR2 are MNHEY and SVGAGI.

This clone occurred once. The rearrangement uses TRBV4-2 and TRBJ2-7; 12 positions agree with TRBD1. This CDR3 has 14 amino acids. V trimming: 4 bases; J trimming: 7 bases; junction bases outside the gene matches: 5. The germline V gene encodes CDR1 LGHNA and CDR2 YNFKEQ. CDR3: CASSPGQGAREQYF. CDR3 in DNA: TGTGCCAGCAGCCCGGGACAGGGGGCTCGGGAGCAGTACTTC.

The V gene is TRBV28, the J gene TRBJ2-7; D is possibly TRBD1 (5 bases). V dropped 3 bases and J dropped 3 bases, with 9 bases sitting between them. CDR3 length equals 13 residues. From germline, CDR1 is MDHEN and CDR2 SYDVKM. This CDR3 is CASSLGQVYEQYF. In DNA form, the CDR3 reads TGTGCCAGCAGTTTGGGGCAGGTCTACGAGCAGTACTTC.

J is TRBJ2-6 and V is TRBV4-1; a possible D gene is TRBD2 (6 bases). Trimming pared 0 bases from V and 2 bases from J, leaving 14 bases between. Per the germline V gene, CDR1 is MGHRA and CDR2 is YSYEKL. This CDR3 contains 18 residues. Here the CDR3 DNA reads TGCGCCAGCAGCCAAGACGGAGGGAGTGGGACTGGGGCCAACGTCCTGACTTTC. Translation gives CASSQDGGSGTGANVLTF.

The V and J genes are TRBV30 and TRBJ1-3, with unresolved D. The CDR3 loop spans 13 amino acids. Germline V lookup: CDR1 GTSNPN, CDR2 SVGIG (reference sequence). V lost 6 bases, J lost 0 bases, and 9 bases lay in between. CDR3 amino acids: CACYSLSGNTIYF. The CDR3, as DNA: TGTGCCTGCTATTCCCTCTCTGGAAACACCATATATTTT.

This clone is a singleton in its sample. CDR3 sequence reads: CASTAQGRNTGELFF. CDR3 DNA: TGTGCCAGCACCGCCCAGGGGAGAAACACCGGGGAGCTGTTTTTT. The J gene is TRBJ2-2, the V gene TRBV6-6, with D perhaps matching TRBD1 (6 bases). Germline V gene sequence: CDR1 MNHNY, CDR2 SVGAGI (reference sequence). The V and J ends lost 7 bases and 2 bases respectively, with 14 bases between them. The CDR3 contains 15 residues.

V gene TRBV28 combines with J gene TRBJ1-2, with D possibly matching TRBD1 (5 bases). Germline V gene data show CDR1 as MDHEN and CDR2 as SYDVKM. Trimming took 10 bases from V and 1 from J, leaving 13 bases between them. CDR3 length equals 13 residues. This chain's CDR3 is CATMTVINYGYTF. The CDR3 nucleotides are TGTGCCACCATGACAGTGATTAACTATGGCTACACCTTC.